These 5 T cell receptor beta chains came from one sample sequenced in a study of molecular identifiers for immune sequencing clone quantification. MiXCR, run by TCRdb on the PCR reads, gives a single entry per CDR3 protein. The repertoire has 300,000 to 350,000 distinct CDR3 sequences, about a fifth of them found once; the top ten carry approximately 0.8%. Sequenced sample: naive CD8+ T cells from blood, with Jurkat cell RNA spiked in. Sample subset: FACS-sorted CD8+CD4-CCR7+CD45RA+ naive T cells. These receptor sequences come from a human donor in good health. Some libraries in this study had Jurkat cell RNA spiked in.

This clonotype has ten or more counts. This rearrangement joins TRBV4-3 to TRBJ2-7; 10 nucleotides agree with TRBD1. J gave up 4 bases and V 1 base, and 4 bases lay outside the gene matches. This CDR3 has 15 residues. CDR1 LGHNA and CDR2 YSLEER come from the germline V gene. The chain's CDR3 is CASSQGRDRGYEQYF. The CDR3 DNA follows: TGCGCCAGCAGCCAAGGAAGGGACAGGGGATACGAGCAGTACTTC.

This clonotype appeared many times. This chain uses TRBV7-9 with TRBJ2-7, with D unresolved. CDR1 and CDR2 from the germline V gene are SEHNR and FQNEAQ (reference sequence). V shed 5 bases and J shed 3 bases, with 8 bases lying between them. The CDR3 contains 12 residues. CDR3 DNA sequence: TGTGCCAGCAGCACCGACTTCTACGAGCAGTACTTC. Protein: CASSTDFYEQYF.

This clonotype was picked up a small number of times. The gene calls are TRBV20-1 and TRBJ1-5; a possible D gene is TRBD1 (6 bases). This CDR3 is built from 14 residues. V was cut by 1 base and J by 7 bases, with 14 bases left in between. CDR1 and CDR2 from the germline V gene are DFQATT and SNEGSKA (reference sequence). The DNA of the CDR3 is TGCAGTGCTAGAGCGTCCGGGGGCCGACAGCCCCAGCATTTT. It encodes CSARASGGRQPQHF.

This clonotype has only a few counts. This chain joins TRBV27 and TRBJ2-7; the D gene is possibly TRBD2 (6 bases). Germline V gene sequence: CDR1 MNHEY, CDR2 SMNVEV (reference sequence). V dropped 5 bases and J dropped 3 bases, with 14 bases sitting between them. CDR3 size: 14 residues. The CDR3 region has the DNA TGTGCCAGCAGTCAGCGGGTTGGGGGCTACGAGCAGTACTTC. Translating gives CASSQRVGGYEQYF.

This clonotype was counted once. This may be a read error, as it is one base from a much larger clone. DNA of the CDR3: TGTGCCAGCAGCCAATCCCCACAGGGAGGCCAGTCCCAGCATTTT. This codes for CASSQSPQGGQSQHF. V is TRBV3-1 and J is TRBJ1-5, with D maybe TRBD1 (6 bases). Germline CDR1 is LGHDT and CDR2 is YNNKEL (reference sequence). V dropped 2 bases and J dropped 11 bases, with 19 bases sitting between them. The CDR3 runs to 15 residues.